The TCR beta chain under discussion was sequenced for a study of T cell changes during pregnancy in multiple sclerosis. TCRdb keeps only in-frame clones here, not all; method: immunoSEQ multiplex PCR. This sample yields tens of thousands of clones, of which just under 95% are seen a single time; approximately 3.3% belongs to the top ten. The CDR3 runs 15 residues. CDR1 and CDR2 (germline): MGHRA, YSYEKL. Trimming left V 0 bases short and J 5 bases short, with 10 bases between. This receptor was obtained from a female donor in good health, enrolled as a control in a pregnancy study. The sequenced sample was peripheral blood, obtained after pregnancy. The chain recombines TRBV4-1 with TRBJ2-2, with TRBD2 as a possible D gene (6 bases). The CDR3, as DNA: TGCGCCAGCAGCCAAGAGGGCGGGGCGACCGGGGAGCTGTTTTTT. Translating gives CASSQEGGATGELFF.